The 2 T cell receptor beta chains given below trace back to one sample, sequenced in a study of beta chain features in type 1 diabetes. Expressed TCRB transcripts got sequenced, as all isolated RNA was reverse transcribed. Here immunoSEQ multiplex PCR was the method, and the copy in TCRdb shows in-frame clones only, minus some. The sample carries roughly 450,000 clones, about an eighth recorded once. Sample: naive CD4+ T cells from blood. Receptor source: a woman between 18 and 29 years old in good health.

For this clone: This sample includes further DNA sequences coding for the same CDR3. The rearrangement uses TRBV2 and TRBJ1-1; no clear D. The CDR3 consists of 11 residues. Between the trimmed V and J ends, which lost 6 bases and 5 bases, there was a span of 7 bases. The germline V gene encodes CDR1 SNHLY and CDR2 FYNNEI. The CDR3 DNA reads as TGTGCCAGCAGAAGGAGTACTGAAGCTTTCTTT. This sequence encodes CASRRSTEAFF.

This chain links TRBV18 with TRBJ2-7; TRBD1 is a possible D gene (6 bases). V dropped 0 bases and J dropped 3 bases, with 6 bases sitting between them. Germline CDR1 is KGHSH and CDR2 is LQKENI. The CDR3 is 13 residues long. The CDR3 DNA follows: TGTGCCAGCTCACCACCAGGGGGCTACGAGCAGTACGTC. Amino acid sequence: CASSPPGGYEQYV.